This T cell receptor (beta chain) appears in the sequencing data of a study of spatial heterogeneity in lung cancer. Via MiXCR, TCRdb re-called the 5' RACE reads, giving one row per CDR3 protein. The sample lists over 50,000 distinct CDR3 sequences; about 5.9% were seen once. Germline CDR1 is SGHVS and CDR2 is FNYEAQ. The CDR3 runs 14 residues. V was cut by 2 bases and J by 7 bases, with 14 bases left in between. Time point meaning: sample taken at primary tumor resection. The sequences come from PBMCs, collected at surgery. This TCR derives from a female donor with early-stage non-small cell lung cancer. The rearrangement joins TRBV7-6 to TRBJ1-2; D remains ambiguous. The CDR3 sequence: CASSLKAGDSGYTF. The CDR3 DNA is TGTGCCAGCAGCTTAAAAGCAGGAGATAGTGGCTACACCTTC. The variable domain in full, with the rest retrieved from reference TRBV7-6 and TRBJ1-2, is GAGVSQSPRYKVTKRGQDVALRCDPISGHVSLYWYRQALGQGPEFLTYFNYEAQQDKSGLPNDRFSAERPEGSISTLTIQRTEQRDSAMYRCASSLKAGDSGYTFGSGTRLTVV.